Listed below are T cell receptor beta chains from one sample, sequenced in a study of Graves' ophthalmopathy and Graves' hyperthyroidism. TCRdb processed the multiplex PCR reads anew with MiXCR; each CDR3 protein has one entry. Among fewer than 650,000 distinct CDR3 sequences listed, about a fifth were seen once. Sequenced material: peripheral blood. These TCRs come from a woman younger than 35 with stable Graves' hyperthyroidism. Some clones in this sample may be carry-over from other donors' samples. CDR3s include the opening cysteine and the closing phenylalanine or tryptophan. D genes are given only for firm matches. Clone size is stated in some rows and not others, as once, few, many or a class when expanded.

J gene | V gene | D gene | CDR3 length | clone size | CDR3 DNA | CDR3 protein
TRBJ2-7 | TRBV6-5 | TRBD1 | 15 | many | TGTGCCAGCAGTTACGAGGGGACAGGGACCTACGAGCAGTACTTC | CASSYEGTGTYEQYF
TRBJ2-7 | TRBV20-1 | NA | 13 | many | TGCAGTGCACAGCAACAGAGATCCTACGAGCAGTACTTC | CSAQQQRSYEQYF
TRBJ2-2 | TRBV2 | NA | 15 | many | TGTGCCAGCGGCACTAGGAGTGGGGACACCGGGGAGCTGTTTTTT | CASGTRSGDTGELFF
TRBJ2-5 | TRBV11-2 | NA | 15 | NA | TGTGCCAGCAGCTCCACCGGGACTCAGGAAGAGACCCAGTACTTC | CASSSTGTQEETQYF
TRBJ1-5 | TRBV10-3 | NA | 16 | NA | TGTGCCATCAGCGAGTTTGGGTTTCAAGGCAATCAGCCCCAGCATTTT | CAISEFGFQGNQPQHF
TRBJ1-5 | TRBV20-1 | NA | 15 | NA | TGCAGTGCATTGGACGGGGCAGAAAGGGTTCTGCCCCAGCATTTT | CSALDGAERVLPQHF
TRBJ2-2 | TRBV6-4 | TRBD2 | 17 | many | TGTGCCAGCAGTCCAGGACTAGCGGGAATGAACACCGGGGAGCTGTTTTTT | CASSPGLAGMNTGELFF
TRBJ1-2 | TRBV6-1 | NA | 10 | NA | TGTGCCAGCATGAGAGTTGGCTACACCTTC | CASMRVGYTF
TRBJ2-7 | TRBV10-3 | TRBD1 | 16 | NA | TGTGCCATCAGTGAAAGCTCTCGGACAGGAAACTACGAGCAGTACTTC | CAISESSRTGNYEQYF
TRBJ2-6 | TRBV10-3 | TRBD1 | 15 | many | TGTGCCATCAGCGGACAGGGGCTTGGGGCCAACGTCCTGACTTTC | CAISGQGLGANVLTF
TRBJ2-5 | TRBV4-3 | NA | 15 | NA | TGCGCCAGCAGCCAAGATCTGGGCCTAGGGGAGACCCAGTACTTC | CASSQDLGLGETQYF
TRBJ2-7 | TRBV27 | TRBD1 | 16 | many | TGTGCCAGCAGGAAACGAGGACAGGGCCAAGACTACGAGCAGTACTTC | CASRKRGQGQDYEQYF
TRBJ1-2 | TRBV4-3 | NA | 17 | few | TGCGCCAGCAGCCAAGAGAGCAGGGGTGGGGTAAACTATGGCTACACCTTC | CASSQESRGGVNYGYTF
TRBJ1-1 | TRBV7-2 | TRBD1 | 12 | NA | TGTGCCAGCCAGGGACAGGGGCCTTTCGCTTTCTTT | CASQGQGPFAFF
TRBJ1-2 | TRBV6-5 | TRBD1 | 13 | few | TGTGCCAGCAGTTACTCGAACAGGGGAAACTACACCTTC | CASSYSNRGNYTF
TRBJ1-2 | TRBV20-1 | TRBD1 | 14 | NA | TGCAGTGCTTCGCCCGACGACAGGGGCTATGGCTACACCTTC | CSASPDDRGYGYTF
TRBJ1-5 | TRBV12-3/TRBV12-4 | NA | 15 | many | TGTGCCAGCAGTGCCGGACGGATGGGCAATCAGCCCCAGCATTTT | CASSAGRMGNQPQHF
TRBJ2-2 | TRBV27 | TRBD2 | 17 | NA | TGTGCCAGCAGTTTATCGCCCCGACTAGCTGACACCGGGGAGCTGTTTTTT | CASSLSPRLADTGELFF
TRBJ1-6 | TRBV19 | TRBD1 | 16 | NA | TGTGCCAGTAGCCCCAGGACAGGAAGGGCCTATTCACCCCTCCACTTT | CASSPRTGRAYSPLHF
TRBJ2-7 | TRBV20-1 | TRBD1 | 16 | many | TGCAGTGCTAGACCGTTTAAAGGACAGGGGGACTACGAGCAGTACTTC | CSARPFKGQGDYEQYF
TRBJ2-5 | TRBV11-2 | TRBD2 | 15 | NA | TGTGCCAGCAGCACGGGACTAGCGGGAGGAGAGACCCAGTACTTC | CASSTGLAGGETQYF
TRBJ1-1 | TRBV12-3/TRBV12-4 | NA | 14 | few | TGTGCCACCAACAGCGAGGGCGGATACACTGAAGCTTTCTTT | CATNSEGGYTEAFF
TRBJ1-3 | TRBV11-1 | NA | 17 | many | TGTGCCAGCAGTTCCCCTTCTACAGCATCCTCTGGAAACACCATATATTTT | CASSSPSTASSGNTIYF
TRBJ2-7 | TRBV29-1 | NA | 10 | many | TGCAGCGTTTTGAATGACGAGCAGTACTTC | CSVLNDEQYF
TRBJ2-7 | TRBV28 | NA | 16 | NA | TGTGCCAGCAGTTTATATGGGAGGGGGGGATCCTACGAGCAGTACTTC | CASSLYGRGGSYEQYF
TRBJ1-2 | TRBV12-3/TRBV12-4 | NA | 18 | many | TGTGCCAGCAGTTTCCCGAGTGATGGTGACAGCGCGAACTATGGCTACACCTTC | CASSFPSDGDSANYGYTF
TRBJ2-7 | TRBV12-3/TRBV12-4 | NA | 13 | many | TGTGCCAGCAGTTTAGCAGACAGTTACGAGCAGTACTTC | CASSLADSYEQYF
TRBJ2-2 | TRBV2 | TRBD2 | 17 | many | TGTGCCAGCAGTGACCCCGGACTAGCAGAGAACACCGGGGAGCTGTTTTTT | CASSDPGLAENTGELFF
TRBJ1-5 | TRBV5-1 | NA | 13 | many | TGCGCCAGCAGCGTCTCCTCAAATCAGCCCCAGCATTTT | CASSVSSNQPQHF
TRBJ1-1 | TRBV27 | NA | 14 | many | TGTGCCAGTCGACCGACAGGCGGCAGGACTGAAGCTTTCTTT | CASRPTGGRTEAFF
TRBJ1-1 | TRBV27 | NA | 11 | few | TGTGCCAGCATCCTAGGCACTGAAGCTTTCTTT | CASILGTEAFF
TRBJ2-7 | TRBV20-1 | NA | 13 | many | TGCAGTGCCCAACCCGTGGGGTTGGTAGAGCAGTACTTC | CSAQPVGLVEQYF
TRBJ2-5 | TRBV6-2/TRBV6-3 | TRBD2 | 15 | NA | TGTGCCACCCGTGGGGTGGGGGACTATGCGGAGACCCAGTACTTC | CATRGVGDYAETQYF
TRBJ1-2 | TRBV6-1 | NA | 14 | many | TGTGCCAGCAGTGTCCAAGGGGGGGGCTATGGCTACACCTTC | CASSVQGGGYGYTF
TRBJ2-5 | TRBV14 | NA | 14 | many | TGTGCCAGCAGCCCCTTGGATGTAGGTGAAACCCAGTACTTC | CASSPLDVGETQYF
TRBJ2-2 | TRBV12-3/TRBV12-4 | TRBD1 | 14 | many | TGTGCCAGCACCAGGGGGCTAGGGACCGGGGAGCTGTTTTTT | CASTRGLGTGELFF